This T cell receptor beta chain was sequenced for a study of OX40 agonist ivuxolimab in advanced cancers. Overall study: Ivuxolimab, an agonistic anti-OX40 (CD134) antibody, was given to patients.

Germline CDR1 is ENHRY and CDR2 is SYGVKD. V lost 3 bases, J lost 1 base, and 12 bases lay in between. There are 15 residues in the CDR3. Method: immunoSEQ multiplex PCR; TCRdb's copy keeps in-frame clones and lacks some. The sample gives about 58,000 clones, roughly 77% of which show up once; approximately 1.1% is in the top ten. Study-wide results and caveats: Clonal expansion from baseline to week 6 occurred in both CD4+ and CD8+ T cells.

Concerning this clone: Its antigen remains unknown.

This receptor was obtained from an adult with an advanced solid tumor such as melanoma, head and neck, liver or kidney cancer. V gene TRBV10-3 combines with J gene TRBJ2-5, with D possibly being TRBD2 (5 bases). The sample in question was CD4+ or CD8+ T cells sorted from blood, obtained in a trial of the OX40 agonist ivuxolimab. This chain's CDR3 is CAISERSAGQETQYF. In DNA form, the CDR3 reads TGTGCCATCAGTGAACGTTCGGCGGGCCAAGAGACCCAGTACTTC.